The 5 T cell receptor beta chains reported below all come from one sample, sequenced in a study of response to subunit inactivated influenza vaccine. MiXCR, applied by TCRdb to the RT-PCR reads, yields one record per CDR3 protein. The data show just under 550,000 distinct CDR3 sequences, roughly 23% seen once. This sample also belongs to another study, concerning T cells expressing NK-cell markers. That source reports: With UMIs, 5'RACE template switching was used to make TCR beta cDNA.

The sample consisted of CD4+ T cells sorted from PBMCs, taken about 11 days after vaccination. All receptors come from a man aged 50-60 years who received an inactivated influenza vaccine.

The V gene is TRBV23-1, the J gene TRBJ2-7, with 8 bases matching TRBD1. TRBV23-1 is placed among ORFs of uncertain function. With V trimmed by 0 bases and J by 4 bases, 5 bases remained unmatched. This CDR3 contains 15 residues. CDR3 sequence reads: CASSQSQDRVYEQYF. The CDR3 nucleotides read TGCGCCAGCAGTCAATCACAGGACAGGGTTTACGAGCAGTACTTC.

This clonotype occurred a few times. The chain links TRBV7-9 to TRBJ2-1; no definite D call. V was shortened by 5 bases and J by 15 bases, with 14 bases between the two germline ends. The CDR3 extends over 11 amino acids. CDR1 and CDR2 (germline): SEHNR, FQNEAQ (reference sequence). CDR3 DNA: TGTGCCAGCAGCGAAGGTTGGGGTACGTTCTTC. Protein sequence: CASSEGWGTFF.

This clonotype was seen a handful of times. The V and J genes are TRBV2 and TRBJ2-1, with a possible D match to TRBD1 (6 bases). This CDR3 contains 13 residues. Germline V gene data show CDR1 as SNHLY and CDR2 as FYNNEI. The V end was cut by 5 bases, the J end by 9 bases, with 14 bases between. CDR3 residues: CASSSVQGSEQFF. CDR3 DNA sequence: TGTGCCAGCAGTTCCGTACAGGGCTCTGAGCAGTTCTTC.

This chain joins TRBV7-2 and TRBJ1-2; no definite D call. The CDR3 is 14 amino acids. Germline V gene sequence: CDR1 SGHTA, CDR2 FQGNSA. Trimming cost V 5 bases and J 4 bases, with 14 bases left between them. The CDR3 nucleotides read TGTGCCAGCAGCGCACTCGGCCATTCCTATGGCTACACCTTC. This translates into CASSALGHSYGYTF.

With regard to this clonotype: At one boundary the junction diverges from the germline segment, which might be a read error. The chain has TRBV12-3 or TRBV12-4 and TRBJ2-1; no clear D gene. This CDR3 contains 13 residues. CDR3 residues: CASSLDTIGEQFF. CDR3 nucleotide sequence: TGTGCCAGCAGCTTAGACACGATCGGTGAGCAGTTCTTC.